The next 2 T cell receptor beta chains were all read from a single sample in a study of T cell changes during pregnancy in multiple sclerosis. This table comes from immunoSEQ multiplex PCR, and its TCRdb copy is limited to in-frame clones, with some not included. Altogether roughly 55,000 clones are present, about 90% being singletons, with the ten largest covering more than 0.15%. Material: CD4+ T cells from peripheral blood mononuclear cells, obtained after pregnancy. Receptors were obtained from a female donor in good health, enrolled as a control in a pregnancy study.

The gene calls are TRBV7-2 and TRBJ2-2, with no clear D. The germline V and J ends were trimmed by 7 bases and 7 bases, with 16 bases remaining between them. The CDR3 length is 14 residues. Germline V gene sequence: CDR1 SGHTA, CDR2 FQGNSA. The CDR3 spells CASTTETLIGELFF. The CDR3 coding sequence is TGTGCCAGCACAACGGAGACTTTGATCGGGGAGCTGTTTTTT.

The chain employs TRBV19 and TRBJ2-2, with D unclear. Trimming removed 5 bases from V and 1 base from J, with 8 bases in between. The CDR3 contains 14 residues. The germline V gene encodes CDR1 LNHDA and CDR2 SQIVND (reference sequence). CDR3: CASSPRRNTGELFF. DNA for the CDR3: TGTGCCAGTAGTCCGCGCCGGAACACCGGGGAGCTGTTTTTT.